A single sample gave rise to the 26 T cell receptor beta chains below, sequenced in a study of T-cell reconstitution after alpha-beta-depleted transplantation in children. Molecular barcoding with unique molecular identifiers was used for the TCRbeta library. TCRdb itself ran the PCR reads through MiXCR, one entry per CDR3 protein. The repertoire holds 200,000 to 250,000 distinct CDR3 sequences, approximately 11% seen once, with roughly 27% in the top ten. Specimen: PBMCs, collected before TCRalphabeta/CD19-depleted stem cell transplant. The receptors here all came from a child younger than two with acute myeloid leukemia, due to receive a stem cell transplant.

Ten or more counts support this clonotype. The genes are TRBV20-1 and TRBJ2-3; 9 positions match TRBD2. The germline gives CDR1 DFQATT, CDR2 SNEGSKA (reference sequence). The CDR3 has 14 residues. With 3 bases clipped from V and 1 base from J, the junction kept 2 bases outside the gene matches. The CDR3 is CSARTSGRTDTQYF. The CDR3 nucleotides are TGCAGTGCTAGGACTAGCGGACGCACAGATACGCAGTATTTT.

The sample holds many counts of this clonotype. This chain links TRBV3-1 with TRBJ2-7, with 7 bases aligning to TRBD2. This CDR3 has 14 residues. J lost 2 bases, V lost 1 base, and 2 bases had no gene match. CDR1 and CDR2 from the germline V gene are LGHDT and YNNKEL (reference sequence). The CDR3 DNA reads TGTGCCAGCAGCCAAGGCGGACTAGCCTACGAGCAGTACTTC. Translated: CASSQGGLAYEQYF.

The chain carries TRBV3-1 and TRBJ2-5; 7 bases agree with TRBD1. The CDR3 runs 15 residues. Germline-derived CDR1 and CDR2 are LGHDT and YNNKEL (reference sequence). The V gene end was trimmed by 3 bases and the J gene end by 4 bases; junction bases not matched to a gene: 8. In DNA, the CDR3 is TGTGCCAGCAGCCACCTAGACAGGGCGGGAGAGACCCAGTACTTC. Translation gives CASSHLDRAGETQYF.

This clonotype was seen many times. The chain uses TRBV19 and TRBJ2-3, with D perhaps TRBD2 (5 bases). The V gene lost 3 bases and the J gene lost 2 bases, with 18 bases spanning the gap. Germline CDR1 reads LNHDA; CDR2 reads SQIVND (reference sequence). This CDR3 is built from 17 residues. Written as DNA, the CDR3 is TGTGCCAGTAGTATGTTCGGGCTAGCCGATGCCACAGATACGCAGTATTTT. This sequence encodes CASSMFGLADATDTQYF.

This clonotype was found many times. The chain has TRBV6-2 or TRBV6-3 and TRBJ2-1; TRBD1 is a possible D gene (6 bases). V was cut by 6 bases and J by 0 bases, with 15 bases left in between. The CDR3 has 16 amino acids. CDR1 is MNHEY, CDR2 SVGEGT, per germline. DNA for the CDR3: TGTGCCAGCAGCCTATACCGGGACATCTCCTACAATGAGCAGTTCTTC. Translated, it gives CASSLYRDISYNEQFF.

The chain is built from TRBV29-1 and TRBJ1-1; maybe TRBD1 (5 bases). CDR3 size: 13 residues. V gave up 5 bases and J gave up 3 bases, with 13 bases separating them. Germline loops: CDR1 SQVTM, CDR2 ANQGSEA. CDR3 sequence (DNA): TGCAGCGTTAGGGGCAGGGTGTACACTGAAGCTTTCTTT. Its translation: CSVRGRVYTEAFF. The variable domain in full, with the rest retrieved from reference TRBV29-1 and TRBJ1-1, is SAVISQKPSRDICQRGTSLTIQCQVDSQVTMMFWYRQQPGQSLTLIATANQGSEATYESGFVIDKFPISRPNLTFSTLTVSNMSPEDSSIYLCSVRGRVYTEAFFGQGTRLTVV.

The sample holds many counts of this clonotype. This rearrangement joins TRBV18 to TRBJ1-2; no clear D. The CDR3 covers 15 residues. V lost 3 bases to trimming and J lost 4 bases, with 15 bases between them. The germline V gene encodes CDR1 KGHSH and CDR2 LQKENI. CDR3: CASSPASIETYGYTF. DNA of the CDR3: TGTGCCAGCTCACCGGCCAGTATAGAGACCTATGGCTACACCTTC. Together with reference TRBV18 and TRBJ1-2, the CDR3 gives the full variable domain: NAGVMQNPRHLVRRRGQEARLRCSPMKGHSHVYWYRQLPEEGLKFMVYLQKENIIDESGMPKERFSAEFPKEGPSILRIQQVVRGDSAAYFCASSPASIETYGYTFGSGTRLTVV.

This clonotype was seen ten or more times. The chain joins TRBV9 to TRBJ1-6; the match to TRBD1 covers 7 bases. Losses at the gene ends were 0 bases for V and 7 bases for J; bases not matched to a gene: 10. Germline CDR1 and CDR2: SGDLS and YYNGEE. The CDR3 is 17 residues long. CDR3 DNA sequence: TGTGCCAGCAGCGTAGGAATCTCGGGACAGCAAAATTCACCCCTCCACTTT. It yields the protein CASSVGISGQQNSPLHF.

This clonotype was found many times. The chain employs TRBV20-1 and TRBJ2-7, with TRBD1 matching over 8 bases. The CDR3 sequence is 13 residues long. The junction had 6 bases not matched to a gene; V was cut back by 6 bases and J by 2 bases. Germline V lookup: CDR1 DFQATT, CDR2 SNEGSKA (reference sequence). CDR3 residues: CSARKQGAYEQYF. DNA of the CDR3: TGCAGTGCCCGGAAACAGGGGGCCTACGAGCAGTACTTC.

The count of this clonotype is one. The V call is TRBV28, the J call TRBJ2-7; no definite D call. Trimming took off 9 bases at V and 2 bases at J, with 8 bases between the two ends. Per germline, CDR1 MDHEN and CDR2 SYDVKM. CDR3 length: 11 amino acids. The CDR3 loop is CASRTTYEQYF. The CDR3 bases are TGTGCCAGTCGGACCACCTACGAGCAGTACTTC.

This clonotype appeared a few times. V usage is TRBV10-2 and J usage is TRBJ1-2; D might be TRBD1 (5 bases). The CDR3 is 12 residues long. Per the germline V gene, CDR1 is WSHSY and CDR2 is SAAADI. Deletions cut 7 bases from V and 6 bases from J, with 12 bases between. Here the CDR3 reads CASTGRGNGYTF. The DNA for the CDR3 is TGCGCCAGCACCGGACGGGGGAATGGCTACACCTTC.

This clonotype has a count of ten or more. The rearrangement links TRBV7-9 to TRBJ1-3; TRBD1 agrees at 9 bases. There are 15 residues in the CDR3. J gave up 6 bases and V 3 bases, and 6 bases lay outside the gene matches. Germline V gene data show CDR1 as SEHNR and CDR2 as FQNEAQ (reference sequence). Written as DNA, the CDR3 is TGTGCCAGCAGCTTCCTCCGGGACAGGGAAAACACCATATATTTT. It is translated as CASSFLRDRENTIYF. The full variable domain, its missing parts supplied by reference TRBV7-9 and TRBJ1-3, is DTGVSQNPRHKITKRGQNVTFRCDPISEHNRLYWYRQTLGQGPEFLTYFQNEAQLEKSRLLSDRFSAERPKGSFSTLEIQRTEQGDSAMYLCASSFLRDRENTIYFGEGSWLTVV.

The chain couples TRBV4-2 to TRBJ2-3, with 10 bases matching TRBD1. The germline V gene encodes CDR1 LGHNA and CDR2 YNFKEQ. V shed 3 bases, J shed 2 bases, and the junction held 5 bases outside the gene matches. The CDR3 contains 16 residues. DNA for the CDR3: TGTGCCAGCAGCCACTGGGACAGGGGCTACACAGATACGCAGTATTTT. It encodes CASSHWDRGYTDTQYF.

This clonotype was detected ten times or more. This chain joins TRBV5-1 and TRBJ1-2; D is uncertain. CDR3 length equals 14 residues. Trimming left V 0 bases short and J 1 base short, with 7 bases between. The germline V gene has CDR1 SGHRS and CDR2 YFSETQ. The DNA for the CDR3 is TGCGCCAGCAGCTTGGCGGGCAATAACTATGGCTACACCTTC. The encoded protein is CASSLAGNNYGYTF.

This clonotype was seen ten or more times. The genes are TRBV19 and TRBJ1-3; D gene ambiguous. Trimming took 5 bases from V and 2 from J, leaving 13 bases between them. Looked up from germline, CDR1 is LNHDA and CDR2 is SQIVND (reference sequence). The CDR3 sequence is 15 residues long. CDR3 amino acids: CASSPPSGTGNTIYF. CDR3 coding DNA: TGTGCCAGTAGTCCCCCCTCCGGTACTGGAAACACCATATATTTT.

This clonotype was found many times. The V gene is TRBV10-3, the J gene TRBJ2-5; D is uncertain. V was clipped by 11 bases and J by 4 bases, with 8 bases between them. Germline V lookup: CDR1 ENHRY, CDR2 SYGVKD. CDR3 length equals 10 residues. CDR3: CALLPETQYF. The DNA of the CDR3 is TGTGCCCTCCTACCAGAGACCCAGTACTTC.

This clonotype was found many times. V usage is TRBV5-1 and J usage is TRBJ2-3; weak D call: TRBD1 (5 bases). The germline gives CDR1 SGHRS, CDR2 YFSETQ. This CDR3 region has 14 residues. Trimming stripped 0 bases from V and 6 bases from J, with 11 bases between. The CDR3 DNA is TGCGCCAGCAGCTTGGAAGGGGCTGTGGATACGCAGTATTTT. Translated, it gives CASSLEGAVDTQYF.

Only a few counts were recorded for this clonotype. This chain uses TRBV2 with TRBJ2-7; TRBD1 matches at 10 bases. V shed 2 bases, J shed 3 bases, and the junction held 4 bases outside the gene matches. Germline assignment: CDR1 SNHLY and CDR2 FYNNEI. The CDR3 sequence is 15 residues long. The CDR3 nucleotides read TGTGCCAGCAGTGAATCGGGGACAGGGGACTACGAGCAGTACTTC. It specifies CASSESGTGDYEQYF.

This clonotype was seen ten or more times. This sequence joins TRBV20-1 and TRBJ2-2; 9 bases map to TRBD1. This CDR3 is 17 amino acids long. Per germline, CDR1 DFQATT and CDR2 SNEGSKA (reference sequence). J lost 3 bases, V lost 0 bases, and 8 bases had no gene match. CDR3 sequence (DNA): TGCAGTGCTAGAGACCTGGGACAGGGAGGAGACACCGGGGAGCTGTTTTTT. Its translation: CSARDLGQGGDTGELFF.

This clonotype was counted ten times or more. The chain joins TRBV7-2 to TRBJ2-1, with TRBD2 matching 7 bases. The CDR3 is made up of 14 amino acids. Trimming removed 1 base from V and 7 bases from J; junction bases left unmatched: 4. Germline CDR1 reads SGHTA; CDR2 reads FQGNSA. This CDR3 is CASSLGGGGNEQFF. The CDR3 nucleotides are TGTGCCAGCAGCTTAGGGGGCGGGGGAAATGAGCAGTTCTTC. Full variable domain (remainder filled in from reference TRBV7-2 and TRBJ2-1): GAGVSQSPSNKVTEKGKDVELRCDPISGHTALYWYRQSLGQGLEFLIYFQGNSAPDKSGLPSDRFSAERTGGSVSTLTIQRTQQEDSAVYLCASSLGGGGNEQFFGPGTRLTVL.

This clonotype occurred many times. This chain connects TRBV7-9 to TRBJ1-2; D is ambiguous. V lost 8 bases and J lost 8, with 15 bases in between. Germline assignment: CDR1 SEHNR and CDR2 FQNEAQ (reference sequence). The CDR3 has 12 amino acids. CDR3 DNA sequence: TGTGCCAGCTCCTACAGCGGCGGGGGCTACACCTTC. Protein sequence: CASSYSGGGYTF.

This clonotype was seen repeatedly, ten times or more. The chain is built from TRBV7-2 and TRBJ2-7, with 10 bases aligning to TRBD1. The CDR3 extends over 14 amino acids. From germline, CDR1 is SGHTA and CDR2 FQGNSA. The V gene end was trimmed by 5 bases and the J gene end by 8 bases; junction bases not matched to a gene: 9. The CDR3 region is CASSPRDRGPQQYF. CDR3 DNA sequence: TGTGCCAGCAGCCCCCGGGACAGGGGTCCTCAGCAGTACTTC.

This clonotype was seen at least ten times. The V and J genes are TRBV24-1 and TRBJ2-3; unclear D gene. Germline V gene data show CDR1 as KGHDR and CDR2 as SFDVKD. V was pared by 5 bases and J by 6 bases, with 11 bases between. The CDR3 loop spans 13 amino acids. The CDR3 loop is CATSGAVVDTQYF. CDR3 nucleotides: TGTGCCACCAGTGGTGCAGTCGTGGATACGCAGTATTTT.

This clonotype has just a few counts. The CDR3 is CASSWTGAGTRDNEQFF. CDR3 DNA: TGTGCCAGCAGCTGGACGGGTGCCGGGACAAGGGACAATGAGCAGTTCTTC. This chain uses TRBV11-2 with TRBJ2-1; possible D gene TRBD1, 6 bases. V gave up 4 bases and J gave up 5 bases, with 21 bases separating them. The CDR3 loop spans 17 amino acids. Per germline, CDR1 SGHAT and CDR2 FQNNGV.

Only a few counts were recorded for this clonotype. The chain couples TRBV5-1 to TRBJ2-1; 7 bases match TRBD2. The ends lost 1 base at V and 2 bases at J; junction bases unmatched: 6. Germline V gene data show CDR1 as SGHRS and CDR2 as YFSETQ. This CDR3 has 16 residues. Written as DNA, the CDR3 is TGCGCCAGCAGCTTGCAGGCTAGCGGCCCCTACAATGAGCAGTTCTTC. Protein product: CASSLQASGPYNEQFF.

This clonotype was recorded a few times. The V gene is TRBV19, the J gene TRBJ1-4; D gene unclear. Germline V gene data show CDR1 as LNHDA and CDR2 as SQIVND (reference sequence). V lost 3 bases, J lost 0 bases, and 11 bases lay in between. The CDR3 is 16 residues long. CDR3 in DNA: TGTGCCAGTAGTATCCCAGGCCTAGCAACTAATGAAAAACTGTTTTTT. Its translation: CASSIPGLATNEKLFF.